A single sample gave rise to the 23 T cell receptor beta chains below, sequenced in a study of shared clonotypes between healthy human individuals. Using immunoSEQ multiplex PCR, the repertoire was profiled, and TCRdb retains in-frame clones only, with some absent. Of about 680,000 clones in the sample, about 91% were seen once. In the naive CD8 group, cells lacked CD45RO and were positively selected for CCR7, so terminally differentiated effector memory CD45RA+ cells were left out. Material: naive CD8+ T cells sorted from blood. Receptor source: a man younger than 40 in good health.

The genes are TRBV29-1 and TRBJ2-7, with no clear D. The CDR3 is 15 amino acids. The V and J ends lost 5 bases and 0 bases respectively, with 17 bases between them. The germline V gene encodes CDR1 SQVTM and CDR2 ANQGSEA. The CDR3 loop is CSVTFDTKSSYEQYF. The CDR3 DNA sequence: TGCAGCGTTACATTTGACACCAAATCCTCCTACGAGCAGTACTTC.

The chain links TRBV5-4 to TRBJ2-3; perhaps TRBD2 as D (6 bases). The CDR3 contains 13 residues. Deletions cut 4 bases from V and 6 bases from J, with 12 bases between. Germline assignment: CDR1 SGHNT and CDR2 YYREEE (reference sequence). This chain's CDR3 is CASSPRGADTQYF. As DNA, the CDR3 is TGTGCCAGCAGCCCGCGGGGCGCCGATACGCAGTATTTT.

CDR3 protein: CASTPTGGYEQYF. The CDR3 DNA reads as TGTGCCAGCACCCCGACAGGGGGCTACGAGCAGTACTTC. The chain links TRBV2 to TRBJ2-7, with TRBD1 matching over 9 bases. The CDR3 has 13 amino acids. The germline V gene encodes CDR1 SNHLY and CDR2 FYNNEI. V trimming: 7 bases; J trimming: 3 bases; junction bases outside the gene matches: 4.

This clone has a single count. V is TRBV11-2 and J is TRBJ2-1; 14 bases align to TRBD2. The V gene's germline CDR1 is SGHAT and CDR2 FQNNGV. The trim removed 0 bases at V and 8 bases at J, leaving 3 bases unmatched. The CDR3 covers 16 residues. The CDR3 region has the DNA TGTGCCAGCAGCTTAGAGCCGGGACTAGCGGGAGATGAGCAGTTCTTC. Translated, it gives CASSLEPGLAGDEQFF.

The chain joins TRBV29-1 to TRBJ2-7, with TRBD2 matching 9 bases. Losses at the gene ends were 4 bases for V and 7 bases for J; bases not matched to a gene: 8. CDR3 length: 13 residues. Per the germline V gene, CDR1 is SQVTM and CDR2 is ANQGSEA. The CDR3 bases are TGCAGCGTTGCAGGGACTAGCCCCGTAGAGCAGTACTTC. This gives the protein CSVAGTSPVEQYF.

The rearrangement uses TRBV25-1 and TRBJ2-7; weak D call: TRBD2 (6 bases). Germline loops: CDR1 MGHDK, CDR2 SYGVNS. The CDR3 loop spans 14 amino acids. The germline V and J ends were trimmed by 5 bases and 2 bases, with 13 bases remaining between them. CDR3 amino acids: CASSHGGPTYEQYF. The CDR3 DNA reads TGTGCCAGCAGTCACGGGGGACCAACCTACGAGCAGTACTTC.

On this clone: The sample contains more than one DNA sequence encoding this CDR3. The genes are TRBV29-1 and TRBJ2-3; D is uncertain. CDR3 size: 10 residues. Germline V lookup: CDR1 SQVTM, CDR2 ANQGSEA. Trimming stripped 4 bases from V and 6 bases from J, with 5 bases between. This CDR3 is CSVASDTQYF. The CDR3 nucleotides are TGCAGCGTTGCGTCCGATACGCAGTATTTT.

The chain carries TRBV7-9 and TRBJ2-3; the match to TRBD2 covers 13 bases. The CDR3 is made up of 17 amino acids. V shed 4 bases and J 2 bases; nucleotides not matched to a gene: 6. Germline CDR1 and CDR2: SEHNR and FQNEAQ (reference sequence). The CDR3 is CASSSTTSGRYTDTQYF. The CDR3 region has the DNA TGTGCCAGCAGCTCGACGACTAGCGGGAGGTACACAGATACGCAGTATTTT.

This chain connects TRBV6-1 to TRBJ1-2, with D possibly matching TRBD1 (6 bases). Trimming left V 0 bases short and J 5 bases short, with 13 bases between. CDR1 and CDR2 from the germline V gene are MNHNS and SASEGT. The CDR3 runs 15 residues. The CDR3 here is CASSEAQGDPYGYTF. In nucleotides, the CDR3 is TGTGCCAGCAGTGAAGCACAGGGTGATCCTTATGGCTACACCTTC.

The V call is TRBV4-1, the J call TRBJ1-2; D may be TRBD1 (5 bases). Germline lookup yields CDR1 MGHRA and CDR2 YSYEKL. Trimming cost V 0 bases and J 4 bases, with 15 bases left between them. The length of the CDR3 is 16 residues. The CDR3, as DNA: TGCGCCAGCAGCCAAGATGGGGGGGACCCCGGCTATGGCTACACCTTC. Amino acids: CASSQDGGDPGYGYTF.

The chain uses TRBV4-1 and TRBJ2-7, with TRBD1 matching 12 bases. Germline V lookup: CDR1 MGHRA, CDR2 YSYEKL. The CDR3 sequence is 17 residues long. The V and J ends lost 0 bases and 4 bases, in that order; junction bases with no gene match: 7. CDR3 DNA: TGCGCCAGCAGCCAAGATACAGGGACAGGGGGCCGGTACGAGCAGTACTTC. It specifies CASSQDTGTGGRYEQYF.

The rearrangement uses TRBV6-6 and TRBJ1-5; 8 positions agree with TRBD1. The ends lost 6 bases at V and 4 bases at J; junction bases unmatched: 5. The CDR3 consists of 14 residues. CDR1 MNHNY and CDR2 SVGAGI come from the germline V gene (reference sequence). The CDR3 spells CASSLDRGNQPQHF. CDR3 coding DNA: TGTGCCAGCAGCCTCGACAGGGGTAATCAGCCCCAGCATTTT.

V is TRBV15 and J is TRBJ1-5; D is possibly TRBD1 (6 bases). This CDR3 has 15 amino acids. CDR1 is LNHNV and CDR2 is YYDKDF in the germline V gene (reference sequence). V was clipped by 1 base and J by 0 bases, with 7 bases between them. The CDR3 DNA reads TGTGCCACCAGCAGAGCGGGGGCTAGCAATCAGCCCCAGCATTTT. Amino acid sequence: CATSRAGASNQPQHF.

The chain links TRBV29-1 to TRBJ2-1, with D perhaps matching TRBD1 (6 bases). V was cut by 0 bases and J by 5 bases, with 14 bases left in between. The germline V gene has CDR1 SQVTM and CDR2 ANQGSEA. CDR3 size: 15 residues. The CDR3 nucleotides are TGCAGCGTTGAAGACACCAGGGGCGAAAACAATGAGCAGTTCTTC. Translation: CSVEDTRGENNEQFF.

The gene calls are TRBV6-5 and TRBJ2-2; D may be TRBD2 (6 bases). CDR1 is MNHEY and CDR2 is SVGAGI in the germline V gene. The CDR3 extends over 13 amino acids. V dropped 2 bases and J dropped 5 bases, with 6 bases sitting between them. The CDR3 loop reads CASSYRETGELFF. The CDR3 coding sequence is TGTGCCAGCAGTTACCGGGAGACCGGGGAGCTGTTTTTT.

This chain connects TRBV19 to TRBJ2-3; D assignment may be TRBD1 or TRBD2 (6 bases each). This CDR3 has 15 residues. V was cut by 5 bases and J by 4 bases, with 16 bases left in between. Germline V lookup: CDR1 LNHDA, CDR2 SQIVND (reference sequence). CDR3 protein: CASSQTGASSDTQYF. CDR3 sequence (DNA): TGTGCCAGTAGTCAGACGGGGGCCAGCTCAGATACGCAGTATTTT. Full variable domain (rest looked up from reference TRBV19 and TRBJ2-3): DGGITQSPKYLFRKEGQNVTLSCEQNLNHDAMYWYRQDPGQGLRLIYYSQIVNDFQKGDIAEGYSVSREKKESFPLTVTSAQKNPTAFYLCASSQTGASSDTQYFGPGTRLTVL.

V and J are TRBV5-4 and TRBJ2-1; no clear D. V lost 8 bases, J lost 2 bases, and 5 bases lay in between. The CDR3 runs to 11 residues. Looked up from germline, CDR1 is SGHNT and CDR2 is YYREEE (reference sequence). The CDR3 protein is CASMTYNEQFF. CDR3 DNA: TGTGCCAGTATGACCTACAATGAGCAGTTCTTC. Full variable domain (rest looked up from reference TRBV5-4 and TRBJ2-1): ETGVTQSPTHLIKTRGQQVTLRCSSQSGHNTVSWYQQALGQGPQFIFQYYREEENGRGNFPPRFSGLQFPNYSSELNVNALELDDSALYLCASMTYNEQFFGPGTRLTVL.

V and J are TRBV29-1 and TRBJ2-3; D unresolved. CDR1 is SQVTM and CDR2 is ANQGSEA in the germline V gene. The CDR3 totals 15 residues. V was clipped by 0 bases and J by 0 bases, with 10 bases between them. CDR3 residues: CSVEDPGWSTDTQYF. Here the CDR3 DNA reads TGCAGCGTTGAAGATCCCGGGTGGAGCACAGATACGCAGTATTTT.

V and J are TRBV4-3 and TRBJ1-2; D is unresolved. The V end lost 1 base, the J end lost 0 bases, and 15 bases lay between the germline ends. In germline, CDR1 is LGHNA, CDR2 YSLEER. The CDR3 spans 17 residues. CDR3 sequence (DNA): TGCGCCAGCAGCCAAGGCCAGTGGACCACTGCTAACTATGGCTACACCTTC. It is translated as CASSQGQWTTANYGYTF.

The J gene is TRBJ2-5, the V gene TRBV7-9; 14 bases line up with TRBD2. The V and J ends lost 5 bases and 5 bases, in that order; junction bases with no gene match: 10. CDR1 and CDR2 (germline): SEHNR, FQNEAQ (reference sequence). CDR3 length: 17 amino acids. The CDR3 DNA follows: TGTGCCAGCAGCCCCGGGACTAGCGGGAGTAGGAAGGAGACCCAGTACTTC. Encoded protein: CASSPGTSGSRKETQYF.

This chain joins TRBV4-1 and TRBJ1-2; D gene unclear. CDR1 MGHRA and CDR2 YSYEKL come from the germline V gene. The CDR3 loop spans 12 amino acids. V gave up 6 bases and J gave up 2 bases, with 7 bases separating them. The chain's CDR3 is CASRDLNYGYTF. The CDR3 DNA reads TGCGCCAGCAGAGATTTGAACTATGGCTACACCTTC.

The chain joins TRBV9 to TRBJ2-1; D is perhaps TRBD1 (6 bases). CDR3 length equals 16 residues. CDR1 SGDLS and CDR2 YYNGEE come from the germline V gene. Trimming took off 4 bases at V and 3 bases at J, with 17 bases between the two ends. The CDR3 spells CASSSNRDNYYNEQFF. The DNA for the CDR3 is TGTGCCAGCAGCTCGAACCGGGACAACTACTACAATGAGCAGTTCTTC. The variable domain in full, with the rest retrieved from reference TRBV9 and TRBJ2-1, is DSGVTQTPKHLITATGQRVTLRCSPRSGDLSVYWYQQSLDQGLQFLIQYYNGEERAKGNILERFSAQQFPDLHSELNLSSLELGDSALYFCASSSNRDNYYNEQFFGPGTRLTVL.

J is TRBJ1-1 and V is TRBV27; the match to TRBD1 covers 9 bases. Per germline, CDR1 MNHEY and CDR2 SMNVEV (reference sequence). Unmatched junction bases numbered 7, after V lost 11 bases and J lost 0 bases. This CDR3 has 14 residues. The CDR3, as DNA: TGTGCCTCCAGGGGGACAGGGTTGAACACTGAAGCTTTCTTT. Protein: CASRGTGLNTEAFF.